Included here is one T cell receptor beta chain sequence, with context. Its binding antigen is unknown. Base qualities were left out, and no much larger clone turns up one base away. These reads were obtained on an Illumina HiSeq 2500. Quantitative 5'-RACE with molecular barcodes was the method used to prepare the TCR beta libraries. The paper's data handling went like this. A new computational method, built on a probabilistic model of VDJ rearrangement, was used to identify disease-linked TCR variants. The public sequencing data were trimmed at Q25 with fastp and processed into clonotypes with MiXCR by TCRdb, which kept only in-frame beta chains. Records with the same CDR3 protein are collapsed into one entry carrying the most frequent genes and DNA. None of the V and J calls come from the authors' own analysis; TCRdb made them. The sample has 700,000 to 1,000,000 distinct CDR3 sequences on record, about 12% of them singletons. The biggest ten clones account for about 0.5% of the sample.

The data were taken from a study of CD8 T cells in ankylosing spondylitis (dated by TCRdb to about 2017). Regarding the complete study: The study profiled T cell receptor beta repertoires in healthy donors and ankylosing spondylitis patients to find disease-linked TCR variants. The full study cohort comprised some 27 ankylosing spondylitis patients and 110 or so healthy donors. Samples of peripheral blood were taken, and for ankylosing spondylitis patients, synovial fluid was collected as well. Here is what the overall study found, with its caveats: Blood from ankylosing spondylitis patients appeared to be characterized by a TCR beta motif composed of roughly eight highly homologous amino acid variants. The disease-linked clones had a CD8+ phenotype and were found at relatively low frequencies in peripheral blood. The disease-linked clones were reported as significantly enriched in matched synovial fluid samples from ankylosing spondylitis patients. Some motif variants were previously reported in synovial fluid and blood of reactive arthritis patients, suggesting common disease-initiation mechanisms.

The CDR3, cysteine through phenylalanine, is 14 amino acids long. CDR3 DNA is the only sequence kept; it has 42 bases, read in frame from the first base. CDR1 and CDR2 are drawn from the germline V gene (reference sequence): DFQATT, SNEGSKA. Relative to germline, V is missing 4 bases and J is missing 1 base, with 0 bases of the junction outside any gene match. Sequencing was carried out using blood, either unsorted or a sorted T cell fraction (not recorded which). The chain joins TRBV20-1 to TRBJ2-2, with 10 bases aligning to TRBD2. This clonotype was obtained from a male donor with ankylosing spondylitis. CDR3 reads: CSATSGGNTGELFF. Read as DNA, the sequence is TGCAGTGCTACTAGCGGGGGGAACACCGGGGAGCTGTTTTTT.